The present entry profiles one T cell receptor (beta chain) with its context. No antigen is known for it. This entry comes from a study of T cell clusters in autoimmune cytopenias (dated by TCRdb to 2018 to 2020). With regard to the full study: A median TRB sequencing depth of 50,000 to 65,000 reads per sample was reached, and a median of roughly 2,300 distinct TRB clonotypes per sample was obtained. The goal of the study was to find out whether patients with autoimmune cytopenia have a disease-specific immune repertoire signature that could be used as a blood-based biomarker. Peripheral blood TRB and IGH repertoires were sequenced in autoimmune cytopenia patients at active disease and during treatment follow-up, alongside healthy, CLL and autoimmune hepatitis controls.

Per sample, about 250 ng of peripheral blood genomic DNA, 30,000 to 40,000 genome equivalents, was used for TRB amplification. TRB rearrangements were amplified by multiplex PCR using a touch-down protocol with TRB-A and TRB-B primer pools mixed in one tube. Two consecutive PCR reactions with Phusion HS II polymerase added Illumina adapters and sample indices to the amplicons. After gel purification with the NucleoSpin Gel and PCR Clean-up kit, the amplicons were quantified by Qubit and checked for quality on an Agilent 2100 Bioanalyzer. Sequencing of the libraries was done on an Illumina MiSeq with 600-cycle, single-indexed, paired-end runs. In the authors' own workflow: Alignment and assembly of TRB reads were performed with MiXCR version 2.1.12 and the default MiXCR reference library. Each unique CDR3 nucleotide sequence defined a clone, and only productive sequences with at least two reads were analysed. Repertoire diversity was assessed with alpha-parameterized diversity profiles (alpha 0 to 5), including the Shannon (alpha 1) and Simpson (alpha 2) indices, which were computed with an R script. The tcR package was used to compute combinatorial TRB VJ usage, which was then compared between cohorts by principal component analysis with ade4. GLIPH was used to cluster TCRbeta CDR3s in pairs of cohorts matched for age and read depth, and a Wilcoxon test was used to compare cluster frequencies. The reads were reprocessed in TCRdb, with one entry per CDR3 protein sequence and no accompanying DNA. For this entry, the V and J calls and clone size follow TCRdb and not the study's own pipeline. The data table for this sample lists approximately 12,000 distinct CDR3 sequences. The ten largest make up 3% to 3.5% of the sample.

Overall results and qualifications from the work: GLIPH results suggested that primary autoimmune cytopenia patients were missing physiological T cell clusters, with 50 or so clusters found only in healthy donors compared with approximately 16 found only in patients. TRB repertoire shifts, with less even repertoires observed in secondary cytopenia and CLL, were mostly attributed to lymphoma bias rather than autoimmunity. In the comparison of secondary cytopenia with CLL, no cluster-lack signature showed up, apparently because the dominant lymphoma-associated repertoire masked the signature. Compared with active autoimmune hepatitis patients, healthy donors had almost three times as many exclusive TRB clusters, a finding consistent with an autoimmunity-wide signature. The T cell clusters were only ever defined in silico, so experimental validation of their functional role was still needed.

As encoded in the germline V gene, CDR1 is SQVTM while CDR2 is ANQGSEA. Inclusive of the bounding cysteine and phenylalanine, the CDR3 is 16 residues long. No DNA was logged. This chain joins TRBV29-1 to TRBJ2-1; absent DNA, TCRdb's TRBD2 call cannot be checked. Sequences were obtained from peripheral blood. The receptor was derived from a human donor with an autoimmune cytopenia or autoimmune hepatitis (not recorded which). The CDR3 protein is CSVEGPSGKIYNEQFF.